This T cell receptor beta chain was profiled in a study of cytomegalovirus exposure and HLA in healthy donors. The PCR had 60 Vbeta and 13 Jbeta primers. The repertoire was sequenced with immunoSEQ multiplex PCR; TCRdb's copy has only in-frame clones and lacks some. In the table there are about 150,000 clones, approximately 79% of which are singletons. Germline CDR1 SGHVS, CDR2 FNYEAQ. The CDR3 sequence is 16 residues long. J is TRBJ2-5 and V is TRBV7-6; 12 bases map to TRBD2. The end of the DNA aligns better with TRBJ2-7, so the J call may be wrong. Sequencing used PBMCs. The clonotype comes from a male donor in good health and CMV-seronegative. The CDR3 loop is CASSPRTSGASYEQYF. The CDR3 bases are TGTGCCAGCAGCCCACGGACTAGCGGGGCCTCCTACGAGCAGTACTTC.